This TCR beta chain derives from a study of neurological immune-mediated disorders. This clonotype came up many times. One entry per CDR3 protein, called by TCRdb with MiXCR from the 5' RACE reads. The table records tens of thousands of distinct CDR3 sequences, approximately 5.9% of them present only once. The CDR3 runs to 13 residues. Germline CDR1 and CDR2: SGHRS and YFSETQ. V shed 2 bases and J shed 6 bases, with 9 bases lying between them. This chain connects TRBV5-1 to TRBJ1-5; D possibly corresponds to TRBD1 (5 bases). The source material was CD8+ T cells from blood. The TCR sequence derives from a man younger than 35 in good health. For the CDR3, the DNA is TGCGCCAGCAGCTTCTCGGGGGGTCAGCCCCAGCATTTT. Amino acid sequence: CASSFSGGQPQHF.